The following is a T cell receptor beta chain sequence with its context. Its antigen remains unidentified. The record has no base qualities; no much larger clone is one base away. From the cysteine up to the phenylalanine, the CDR3 has a length of 13 residues. The DNA shown is the 39-base CDR3, in frame from base 1. CDR1 and CDR2 are drawn from the germline V gene: MNHEY, SVGAGI. Compared with germline, V lacks 6 bases and J lacks 4 bases; bases without a gene match: 2. This record belongs to a study of cytomegalovirus exposure and HLA in healthy donors (dated by TCRdb to about 2017). Concerning the study at large: In an earlier analysis of some 610 of the donors, 276 Gb of sequence data and approximately 120 million unique TCR beta sequences from some 170 million T cells were reported. A later genetic analysis took genome-wide SNP genotypes for about 55% of the roughly 700 donors and used that subset as a discovery cohort. HLA typing included class I and class II loci at four-digit resolution. In addition to the first cohort of around 670 subjects, a separate validation cohort of over 90 different subjects was used. All discovery cohort repertoires had been generated using a single sequencing platform. Using immunosequencing, the study profiled T cell repertoires from 666 subjects and related those repertoires to cytomegalovirus serostatus. In an earlier analysis of 500 to 650 of the donors, high-throughput TCR beta sequencing was used to judge whether each TCR beta V gene segment behaved as functional or pseudogenic. An early release that covered 640 HLA-typed donors contained about 290 gigabases of sequencing data and tens of millions of unique TCR sequences. To predict cytomegalovirus infection status, the study combined high-throughput TCR immunosequencing, statistical association of individual TCRs with disease status, and machine learning. The number of typed donors differed by locus: roughly 629-640 for A, B, C, DRB1 and DQB1; approximately 520 for DQA1; approximately 600 for DPA1; and some 450 for DPB1. The study aimed to test whether cataloging public T cell receptors could reveal signatures of past pathogen exposure. Across around 400 genotyped donors of the cohort, an average of approximately 200,000 unique TCR beta nucleotide sequences per donor were sequenced, and roughly a sixth of those sequences were non-productive. Of the 398 genotyped donors, about 80% fell in the genetic ancestry cluster associated with self-reported Caucasian donors. Donor age, sex, ethnicity and CMV serostatus were compiled alongside the repertoire data. In the later analysis, no new phenotypic data were used to find candidate immune exposures; instead, reliance was placed on TCR beta sequences and their occurrence across donors. In a later analysis, previously published TCR beta repertoires from fewer than 750 donors were re-analyzed and high-resolution HLA genotyping was added so that TCR occurrence patterns could be studied. Because of strong linkage in the cohort, five DR-DQ haplotypes were treated as single units for association and clustering. What the authors observed across the whole study: A further reported finding was that TCR beta sequences accurately predicted the HLA-A and HLA-B alleles for most subjects in the first cohort. An association between a missense DCLRE1C variant and V-gene and J-gene trimming of TCR beta chains was found in a later genetic analysis and replicated in an independent cohort. A later analysis reported that several top co-occurrence clusters appeared linked to parvovirus B19, influenza, CMV and Epstein-Barr virus. Most TCR sequences were seen in very few donors, while some public TCRs were found in many individuals. In a later analysis, HLA-associated TCR beta chains showed more clonal expansion and lower generation probabilities than non-associated chains that were equally common. According to the authors, the approach could potentially be generalized to other disease states and immunological phenotypes. Sequencing depth was assumed to be roughly uniform across donors in the presence/absence analyses, though that assumption may not hold. In a later analysis, the rate of TCR association differed among HLA loci, with DRB1 alleles having the most associated TCRs and HLA-C alleles having the fewest. A group of highly shared sequence variants was considered likely to be a technical artifact of the sequencing pipeline. In a later genetic analysis, fewer N-insertions in productive TCRs were reported among donors in an Asian-associated ancestry cluster than the approximately 710-donor mean. About 17 rarely observed V segments, including chromosome 9 orphons, were excluded from the earlier analysis of several hundred of the donors because counts were too low. Broadly in line with IMGT annotations, most TCR beta V segments showed up in productive rearrangements about 87% or about 30% of the time in an earlier analysis of 587 of the donors. Immune exposure information for the cohort was limited to CMV serostatus. Strong co-occurrence of HLA alleles, especially DR and DQ, made assigning TCR associations to individual alleles difficult. In a later analysis, most CMV-associated TCR beta chains were found to appear HLA-restricted, with HLA associations seemingly driven largely by CMV exposure. The cohort was sequenced for TCR beta chains only, and without alpha or paired-chain data the features that could be detected were limited. In the study, approximately 150 TCR beta chains were listed as associated with cytomegalovirus. In both the original and validation cohorts, the classifier was reported to diagnose cytomegalovirus status with high specificity and sensitivity. A few of the identified cytomegalovirus-associated TCR beta chains were confirmed in vitro to be specific for cytomegalovirus antigens. Linkage disequilibrium might explain the correlated functional status among segregating V segments, but an unknown experimental factor could not be ruled out. Because HLA typing was unavailable for some donors at each locus, only the typed subset was used in association tests. In a later analysis, 16,951 TCR beta sequences were associated with specific HLA alleles at a false discovery rate of 0.05. The 87-base-pair reads could not distinguish some IMGT-functional V segments, including TRBV6-2 and TRBV6-3, so those segments were excluded.

The cohort consisted of some 730 healthy bone marrow donors. At the time of sampling, all cohort members were nominally healthy, though unrecorded immune exposures were likely present. The donor was CMV seronegative and belonged to the group of 320 or so seronegative cohort members. A peripheral blood sample was provided by each donor, and peripheral blood mononuclear cells were used for TCR beta sequencing. The Qiagen DNeasy Blood Extraction Kit was used to extract genomic DNA from the blood cell samples. Library prep was done by the immunoSEQ multiplex PCR assay. For the multiplex PCR, a mixture combining 60 forward primers for TCR Vbeta segments and 13 reverse primers for TCR Jbeta segments was used. The CDR3 region of rearranged TCR beta genes was amplified from genomic DNA by a multiplex PCR assay. The Illumina HiSeq System was used to sequence the amplified TCR beta libraries as 87-base-pair reads. The original methods were these. A later analysis tallied tens of millions of unique TCR beta chains across the roughly 610 repertoires, and some 12 million of those chains were shared by two or more donors. Raw reads were error-corrected and collapsed into unique sequences by a nearest-neighbor algorithm in which closely related sequences were merged to remove PCR and sequencing errors. Alignment of CDR3 sequences to IMGT reference sequences was used to assign V, D and J gene segments. Each retained sequence needed at least a six-nucleotide match to both a V gene segment and a J gene segment. Rearrangements were classified as productive when the CDR3 lacked stop codons and remained in frame with V and J, and all other rearrangements were classified as non-productive. CDR3 was defined according to IMGT convention as the region running from the second conserved V-encoded cysteine to the conserved J-encoded phenylalanine. In an earlier analysis of 550 to 650 of the donors, sequences lacking an unambiguous match to a single V gene segment were excluded. An earlier analysis of about 600 of the donors called V segments functional above 56.7% productive rearrangements and segregating when the between-donor standard deviation exceeded 5%. A statistical classification framework was built for diagnosing cytomegalovirus status from the catalog of TCR beta chain sequences. In a later analysis, TCR nucleotide sequences were compared against IMGT/GENE-DB human TR gene sequences so that V and J genes could be assigned. The TCRdist pipeline was used in a later analysis to assign CDR3 sequences and most-parsimonious VDJ recombination scenarios. In a later analysis, each TCR beta chain was defined by its CDR3 amino acid sequence together with its V-gene family, and reads lacking a unique V-gene family were excluded. As a way to deal with suspected cross-contamination and a sequencing artifact, a later analysis dropped over 550 nucleotide sequences that were highly shared and had low generation probability. In a later analysis, a clonal expansion index was calculated for each public chain from normalized within-repertoire ranks of inferred template counts. A later analysis computed generation probabilities with a VDJ recombination model fitted to out-of-frame rearrangements, and checked the results against IGoR. A later analysis scored TCR-TCR, TCR-HLA and TCR-CMV co-occurrence with hypergeometric tests, applying a repertoire-size bias correction to TCR pairs. A later analysis estimated false discovery rates by permuting HLA or CMV assignments 20 times. In a later analysis, co-occurring TCRs were grouped using DBSCAN, with TCRdist sequence similarity added in when clustering inside HLA-allele-positive subsets. For co-occurrence clustering, repertoires with fewer than 30,000 or more than 120,000 public chains were excluded, along with 4 to 6 repertoires with anomalous nucleotide sharing. TCRdb mirrors the immuneACCESS table, restricted to in-frame sequences. Some clones are absent from its copies; in checked studies, under half trace to an unresolved V gene, and the reason for the others is unknown. V and J calls and clone size follow that table, whereas D and trimming were derived from the DNA. The sample profile shows around 190,000 clones; 75% to 90% of them were found once. The ten largest account for less than 1.3% of the sample.

Sequencing was performed on PBMCs. The rearrangement combines TRBV6-5 with TRBJ1-5; 8 middle bases align to TRBD1. This clonotype was obtained from a boy aged 2 to 9 in good health and CMV-seronegative. The CDR3 is CASRRQGNQPQHF. The base sequence is TGTGCCAGCAGACGACAGGGGAATCAGCCCCAGCATTTT.